These T cell receptor beta chains were read from a single sample in a study of blood T cell repertoires in COVID-19. Measured with immunoSEQ multiplex PCR; TCRdb has only the in-frame clones, and not every one. Of about 130,000 clones listed, around 81% are singletons. The sequenced sample consisted of peripheral blood. The receptor set was obtained from a human donor in a cohort sampled during active COVID-19. The CDR3 runs from the conserved cysteine through the conserved F or W. Fields, in order: J gene, V gene, clone size, D gene, CDR3 protein, CDR3 DNA. A D gene is named only where the DNA matches it firmly. Clone sizes are given selectively: once, few, many, or a class where the clone is expanded.

TRBJ2-7,TRBV10-1,.,TRBD1,CASAKVGTGTIYEQYF,TGCGCCAGCGCAAAGGTGGGGACAGGGACTATCTACGAGCAGTACTTC
TRBJ1-5,TRBV7-9,few,TRBD1,CASSQGQSNQPQHF,TGTGCCAGCAGCCAGGGACAGAGCAATCAGCCCCAGCATTTT
TRBJ2-1,TRBV12-3/TRBV12-4,few,TRBD1,CASNRGRDNEQFF,TGTGCCAGCAACAGGGGACGAGACAATGAGCAGTTCTTC
TRBJ1-2,TRBV6-1,.,.,CASSEDRIGPNYGYTF,TGTGCCAGCAGTGAAGATAGGATTGGGCCTAACTATGGCTACACCTTC
TRBJ1-3,TRBV5-6,once,.,CASSLGQGNTIYF,TGTGCCAGCAGCTTGGGACAGGGAAACACCATATATTTT
TRBJ1-5,TRBV7-9,few,TRBD1,CASSLTGGTGSGQPQHF,TGTGCCAGCAGCCTTACAGGGGGGACTGGTTCAGGTCAGCCCCAGCATTTT
TRBJ2-7,TRBV6-5,.,.,CASSYSNRDHEQYF,TGTGCCAGCAGTTACTCGAACAGGGACCACGAGCAGTACTTC
TRBJ1-1,TRBV5-1,.,.,CASSLAEGMRTEAFF,TGCGCCAGCAGCTTGGCGGAGGGGATGAGGACTGAAGCTTTCTTT
TRBJ1-1,TRBV6-5,.,.,CASSSGGDTEAFF,TGTGCCAGCAGTTCGGGGGGGGACACTGAAGCTTTCTTT
TRBJ1-5,TRBV27,.,.,CASSPTDSLMPQHF,TGTGCCAGCAGTCCCACAGACAGCCTCATGCCCCAGCATTTT
TRBJ2-3,TRBV7-9,.,.,CASSPPSADTQYF,TGTGCCAGCAGCCCCCCGTCAGCAGATACGCAGTATTTT
TRBJ2-7,TRBV6-6,.,.,CATTKALFYEQYF,TGTGCCACCACTAAGGCGTTGTTCTACGAGCAGTACTTC
TRBJ2-7,TRBV7-9,.,.,CASSLWGHLHEQYF,TGTGCCAGCAGCCTCTGGGGCCACCTCCACGAGCAGTACTTC
TRBJ1-5,TRBV10-3,.,TRBD1,CAISESWGQGVNQPQHF,TGTGCCATCAGTGAGTCGTGGGGGCAGGGGGTAAATCAGCCCCAGCATTTT
TRBJ2-2,TRBV7-9,.,TRBD1,CASSPRQGVHTGELFF,TGTGCCAGCAGCCCTCGACAGGGTGTTCACACCGGGGAGCTGTTTTTT
TRBJ1-2,TRBV6-1,.,.,CASSELDISYGYTF,TGTGCCAGCAGTGAACTGGACATTTCGTATGGCTACACCTTC
TRBJ1-5,TRBV11-2,.,TRBD1,CASSLDQWEGGGNQPQHF,TGTGCCAGCAGCTTAGATCAGTGGGAAGGGGGCGGTAATCAGCCCCAGCATTTT
TRBJ1-6,TRBV5-1,.,TRBD1,CASSSRDREKGNSPLHF,TGCGCCAGCAGCAGCCGGGACAGGGAAAAGGGAAATTCACCCCTCCACTTT
TRBJ2-3,TRBV19,.,TRBD2,CASRRLAGSTDTQYF,TGTGCCAGTCGAAGACTAGCGGGGAGCACAGATACGCAGTATTTT
TRBJ2-1,TRBV24-1,.,TRBD2,CATSDVRTSGGRYNEQFF,TGTGCCACCAGTGACGTCCGGACTAGCGGGGGGCGCTACAATGAGCAGTTCTTC
TRBJ2-5,TRBV5-8,.,.,CASSSNRRTQYF,TGTGCCAGCAGCTCAAACCGCAGGACCCAGTACTTC
TRBJ1-2,TRBV12-3/TRBV12-4,.,.,CASTDGEGDGYTF,TGTGCCAGCACCGACGGGGAGGGAGATGGCTACACCTTC
TRBJ2-5,TRBV5-6,once,TRBD2,CASSPPLAGDPGETQYF,TGTGCCAGCAGCCCCCCCCTAGCGGGAGACCCAGGGGAGACCCAGTACTTC
TRBJ2-7,TRBV5-4,.,TRBD1,CASSSFDRDYEQYF,TGTGCCAGCAGCTCCTTCGACAGGGACTACGAGCAGTACTTC
TRBJ2-7,TRBV6-5,.,.,CASSPPTAGGYEQYF,TGTGCCAGCAGTCCTCCGACCGCGGGTGGCTACGAGCAGTACTTC
TRBJ1-1,TRBV11-2,.,.,CASSPSVNTEAFF,TGTGCCAGCAGCCCCTCCGTGAACACTGAAGCTTTCTTT
TRBJ2-1,TRBV9,.,.,CASSVKGVVSPYNEQFF,TGTGCCAGCAGCGTAAAAGGGGTAGTCAGCCCCTACAATGAGCAGTTCTTC